This T cell receptor (beta chain) was captured by sequencing in a study of Graves' ophthalmopathy and Graves' hyperthyroidism. Amplification targeted the TCR beta CDR3 regions, with RNA transcripts as the source material. Amplification began with first-round RT-PCR using HTBI primers, then second-round multiplex PCR was performed. Using its own MiXCR run on the multiplex PCR reads, TCRdb lists one record per CDR3 protein. The sample has around 670,000 distinct CDR3 sequences, 40% seen once. Germline CDR1 is SGDLS and CDR2 is YYNGEE. The CDR3 runs to 15 residues. V was clipped by 5 bases and J by 9 bases; unmatched bases: 6. The sample holds many counts of this clonotype. PBMCs were density-gradient isolated from approximately 9.8 ml fresh blood.

This sequence was found in an adult man with Graves' ophthalmopathy. This chain connects TRBV9 to TRBJ1-6, with 12 positions matching TRBD1. Sequencing was done on a sample of peripheral blood. The CDR3 DNA is TGTGCCAGCAGGCCCGGGACAGGGGGCGGTTCACCCCTCCACTTT. This gives the protein CASRPGTGGGSPLHF.